These 10 T cell receptor beta chains came from one sample sequenced in a study of T cell changes during pregnancy in multiple sclerosis. The repertoire was sequenced with immunoSEQ multiplex PCR; TCRdb's copy has only in-frame clones and lacks some. This table holds under 60,000 clones, about 90% found once. Sequenced here: CD8+ T cells from peripheral blood mononuclear cells, sampled after pregnancy. Every receptor here comes from a female donor with multiple sclerosis, enrolled in a pregnancy study.

V and J are TRBV9 and TRBJ2-1, with 7 bases fitting TRBD1. The J segment lost 8 bases and the V segment lost 3 bases, leaving 2 bases of the junction unmatched. Germline V gives CDR1 SGDLS, CDR2 YYNGEE. The CDR3 extends over 12 amino acids. CDR3 nucleotides: TGTGCCAGCAGCGCCACAGGGGATGAGCAGTTCTTC. Translating gives CASSATGDEQFF.

The rearrangement links TRBV15 to TRBJ1-5; D might be TRBD1 (6 bases). CDR3 size: 15 residues. V lost 7 bases and J lost 6, with 19 bases in between. The germline gives CDR1 LNHNV, CDR2 YYDKDF (reference sequence). The CDR3: CATTALQGSGQPQHF. As DNA, the CDR3 is TGTGCCACCACCGCCCTCCAGGGGTCCGGTCAGCCCCAGCATTTT.

The chain joins TRBV2 to TRBJ2-7, with 7 bases fitting TRBD1. Germline V lookup: CDR1 SNHLY, CDR2 FYNNEI. Trimming cost V 4 bases and J 5 bases; bases outside gene matches: 8. The CDR3 has 14 amino acids. CDR3 loop: CASSARQGLHEQYF. The CDR3 nucleotides read TGTGCCAGCAGTGCCAGACAGGGCCTCCACGAGCAGTACTTC.

A few counts support this clone. The chain combines TRBV7-9 with TRBJ1-1, with D unresolved. Trimming shortened V by 5 bases and J by 1 base, and 5 bases separated the two germline ends. Germline CDR1 is SEHNR and CDR2 is FQNEAQ (reference sequence). The CDR3 consists of 12 residues. CDR3 region: CASSAQNTEAFF. The CDR3 DNA follows: TGTGCCAGCAGCGCACAGAACACTGAAGCTTTCTTT.

This clone occurred once. The chain couples TRBV15 to TRBJ2-1; 8 positions match TRBD2. Germline-derived CDR1 and CDR2 are LNHNV and YYDKDF (reference sequence). The CDR3 sequence is 15 residues long. The V gene end was trimmed by 5 bases and the J gene end by 6 bases; junction bases not matched to a gene: 9. CDR3: CATSGRAGAINEQFF. CDR3 sequence (DNA): TGTGCCACCAGCGGAAGAGCGGGGGCTATCAATGAGCAGTTCTTC.

This chain links TRBV14 with TRBJ2-7; D gene ambiguous. Germline V lookup: CDR1 SGHDN, CDR2 FVKESK. The ends were cut back, 3 bases at V and 0 bases at J, with 3 bases in the middle. This CDR3 has 12 amino acids. CDR3 loop: CASSHRSYEQYF. Written as DNA, the CDR3 is TGTGCCAGCAGCCATCGCTCCTACGAGCAGTACTTC.

The chain employs TRBV7-9 and TRBJ1-2; weak D call: TRBD1 (5 bases). The CDR3 is made up of 15 amino acids. The V and J ends lost 5 bases and 2 bases respectively, with 15 bases between them. CDR1 is SEHNR and CDR2 is FQNEAQ in the germline V gene (reference sequence). This CDR3 is CASSAERGLNYGYTF. CDR3 coding DNA: TGTGCCAGCAGCGCTGAAAGGGGCCTCAACTATGGCTACACCTTC.

V usage is TRBV9 and J usage is TRBJ2-2; a possible D gene is TRBD1 (5 bases). Germline values: CDR1 SGDLS, CDR2 YYNGEE. With 7 bases removed from V and 7 bases from J, the gap between germline ends came to 17 bases. There are 14 residues in the CDR3. CDR3 DNA sequence: TGTGCCAGCGGTACGGGCAATCAGGGCGGGGAGCTGTTTTTT. Protein product: CASGTGNQGGELFF.

The table lists this clone with a count of one. The chain recombines TRBV13 with TRBJ2-5, with TRBD1 matching 8 bases. Trimming cost V 5 bases and J 5 bases; bases outside gene matches: 7. Looked up from germline, CDR1 is PRHDT and CDR2 is FYEKMQ (reference sequence). The length of the CDR3 is 14 residues. CDR3 DNA: TGTGCCAGCAGCGCATCAGGGGGCCGGGAGACCCAGTACTTC. Its protein product is CASSASGGRETQYF.

This clone is a singleton in its sample. This chain connects TRBV19 to TRBJ2-6; 9 bases are shared with TRBD2. This CDR3 is built from 16 residues. CDR1 and CDR2 from the germline V gene are LNHDA and SQIVND (reference sequence). With 7 bases clipped from V and 2 bases from J, the junction kept 6 bases outside the gene matches. CDR3 bases: TGTGCCAGTACTCCCAGCGGGGGGACTGGGGCCAACGTCCTGACTTTC. Its protein product is CASTPSGGTGANVLTF.